This T cell receptor (beta chain) was observed in a study of Graves' ophthalmopathy and Graves' hyperthyroidism. Study observations and caveats: At less than 71% sensitivity and 72.22% specificity, the model predicted progression of the ophthalmopathy. Blood shared most expanded thyroid clonotypes above 0.001 frequency.

No donor had other autoimmune disease, uncontrolled infection, pregnancy or lactation. This CDR3 spans 18 amino acids. Germline trimming cut 4 bases from V and 0 bases from J; bases unmatched to any gene: 7. In germline, CDR1 is SGHAT, CDR2 FQNNGV. Transcripts of RNA were the source for amplifying TCR beta CDR3 regions. First-round RT-PCR relied on HTBI primers, and a second-round multiplex PCR came next. TCRdb reanalysed the multiplex PCR reads using MiXCR and keeps one entry per CDR3 protein. The sample includes 1 million to 1.3 million distinct CDR3 sequences, about 35% seen only once; the top ten take around 10%. This clonotype was detected only a few times. Its antigen is not known.

This chain links TRBV11-2 with TRBJ1-5; 12 positions match TRBD1. The origin of this receptor is an adult man with Graves' hyperthyroidism. The sample comprised peripheral blood or thyroid tissue (not recorded which). CDR3 sequence reads: CASSSEGQGAYSNQPQHF. The CDR3 DNA sequence: TGTGCCAGCAGCTCCGAGGGACAGGGGGCGTATAGCAATCAGCCCCAGCATTTT.